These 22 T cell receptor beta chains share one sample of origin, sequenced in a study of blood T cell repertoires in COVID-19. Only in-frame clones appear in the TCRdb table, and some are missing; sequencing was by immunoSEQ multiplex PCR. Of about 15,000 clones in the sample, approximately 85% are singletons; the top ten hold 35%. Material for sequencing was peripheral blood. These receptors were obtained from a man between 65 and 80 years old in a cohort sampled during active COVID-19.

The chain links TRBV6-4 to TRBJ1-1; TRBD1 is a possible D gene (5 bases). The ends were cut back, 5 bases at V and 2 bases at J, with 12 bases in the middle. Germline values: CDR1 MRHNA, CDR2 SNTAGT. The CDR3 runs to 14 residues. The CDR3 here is CASSKYQGNTEAFF. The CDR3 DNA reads TGTGCCAGCAGTAAATACCAGGGTAACACTGAAGCTTTCTTT.

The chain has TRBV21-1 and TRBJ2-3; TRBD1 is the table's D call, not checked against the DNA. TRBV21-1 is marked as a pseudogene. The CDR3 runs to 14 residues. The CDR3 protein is CASRLRTGPDTQYF. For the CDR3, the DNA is TGTGCCAGCAGACTCAGGACAGGGCCGGATACGCAGTATTTT.

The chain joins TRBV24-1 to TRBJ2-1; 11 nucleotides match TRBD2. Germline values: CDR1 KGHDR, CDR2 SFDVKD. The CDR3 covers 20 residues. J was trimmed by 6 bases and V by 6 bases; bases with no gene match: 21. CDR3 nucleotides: TGTGCCACCAGTAGCCCCCTCGGACAGGGGAGCCTAGCGGGGGGCAATGAGCAGTTCTTC. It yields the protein CATSSPLGQGSLAGGNEQFF.

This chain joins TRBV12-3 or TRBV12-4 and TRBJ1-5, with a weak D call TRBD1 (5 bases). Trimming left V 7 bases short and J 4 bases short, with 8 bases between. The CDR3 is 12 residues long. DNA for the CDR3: TGTGCCAGCACCCAGGGAAATCAGCCCCAGCATTTT. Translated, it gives CASTQGNQPQHF.

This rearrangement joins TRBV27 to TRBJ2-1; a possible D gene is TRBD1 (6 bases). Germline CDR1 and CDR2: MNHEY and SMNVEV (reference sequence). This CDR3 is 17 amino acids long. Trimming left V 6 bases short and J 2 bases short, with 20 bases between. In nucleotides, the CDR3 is TGTGCCAGCAGCCTAAGGGGAACAGGGCTTACCTACAATGAGCAGTTCTTC. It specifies CASSLRGTGLTYNEQFF.

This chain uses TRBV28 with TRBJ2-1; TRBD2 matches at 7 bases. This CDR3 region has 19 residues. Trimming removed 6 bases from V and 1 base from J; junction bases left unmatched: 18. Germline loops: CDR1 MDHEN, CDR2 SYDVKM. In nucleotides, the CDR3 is TGTGCCAGCAGGAGGCGGGCCCTTCTTCTAGCGGATTCCTACAATGAGCAGTTCTTC. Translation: CASRRRALLLADSYNEQFF.

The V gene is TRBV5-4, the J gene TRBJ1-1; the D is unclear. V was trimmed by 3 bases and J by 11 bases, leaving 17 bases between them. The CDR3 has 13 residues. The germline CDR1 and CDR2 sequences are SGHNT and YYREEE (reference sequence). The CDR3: CASSSPISSQAFF. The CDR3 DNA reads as TGTGCCAGCAGCTCCCCCATCTCGTCTCAGGCTTTCTTT.

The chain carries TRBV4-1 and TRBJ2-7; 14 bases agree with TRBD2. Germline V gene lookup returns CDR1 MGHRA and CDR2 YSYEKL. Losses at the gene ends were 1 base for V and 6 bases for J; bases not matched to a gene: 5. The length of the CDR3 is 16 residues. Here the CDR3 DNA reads TGCGCCAGCAGCCAAGCGGGACTAGCGGGAGTGGGCGAGCAGTACTTC. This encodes CASSQAGLAGVGEQYF.

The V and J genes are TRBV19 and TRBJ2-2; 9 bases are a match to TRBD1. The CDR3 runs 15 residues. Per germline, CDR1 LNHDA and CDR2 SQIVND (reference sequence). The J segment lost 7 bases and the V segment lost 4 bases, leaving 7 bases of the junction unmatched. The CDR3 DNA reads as TGTGCCAGTAGTAAGGGACAGGGAGGGATCGGGGAGCTGTTTTTT. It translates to CASSKGQGGIGELFF.

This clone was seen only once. As DNA, the CDR3 is TGCGCCAGCAGCATAACTTACGCGGGGCTGAACACCGGGGAGCTGTTTTTT. Its translation is CASSITYAGLNTGELFF. The chain recombines TRBV5-1 with TRBJ2-2; tentative D call: TRBD2 (6 bases). The V end was cut by 4 bases, the J end by 1 base, with 17 bases between. The CDR3 is made up of 17 amino acids. Looked up from germline, CDR1 is SGHRS and CDR2 is YFSETQ. Full variable domain (missing parts from reference TRBV5-1 and TRBJ2-2): KAGVTQTPRYLIKTRGQQVTLSCSPISGHRSVSWYQQTPGQGLQFLFEYFSETQRNKGNFPGRFSGRQFSNSRSEMNVSTLELGDSALYLCASSITYAGLNTGELFFGEGSRLTVL.

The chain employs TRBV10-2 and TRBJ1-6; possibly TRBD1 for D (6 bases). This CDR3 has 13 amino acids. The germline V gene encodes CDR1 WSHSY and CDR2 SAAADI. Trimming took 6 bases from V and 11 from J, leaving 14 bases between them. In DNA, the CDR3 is TGCGCCAGCAGGCTTCAGGGGAAGGCACCCCTCCACTTT. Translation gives CASRLQGKAPLHF.

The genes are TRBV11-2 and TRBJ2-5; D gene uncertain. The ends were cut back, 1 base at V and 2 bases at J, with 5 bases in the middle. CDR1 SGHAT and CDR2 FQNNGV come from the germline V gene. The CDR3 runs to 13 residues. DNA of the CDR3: TGTGCCAGCAGCTTAGGCAGGCAAGAGACCCAGTACTTC. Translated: CASSLGRQETQYF.

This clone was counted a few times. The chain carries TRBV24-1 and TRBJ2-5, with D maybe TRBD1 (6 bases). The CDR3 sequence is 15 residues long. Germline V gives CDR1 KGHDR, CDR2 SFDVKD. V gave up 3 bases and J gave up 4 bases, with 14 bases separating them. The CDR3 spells CATSDGAGDTETQYF. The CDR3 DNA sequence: TGTGCCACCAGTGATGGTGCAGGGGATACAGAGACCCAGTACTTC.

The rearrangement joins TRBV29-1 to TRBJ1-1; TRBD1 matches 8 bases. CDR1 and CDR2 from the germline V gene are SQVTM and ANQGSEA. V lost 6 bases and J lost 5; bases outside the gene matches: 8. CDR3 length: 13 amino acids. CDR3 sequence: CSVSDRVETEAFF. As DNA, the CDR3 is TGCAGCGTCTCGGACAGGGTGGAGACTGAAGCTTTCTTT.

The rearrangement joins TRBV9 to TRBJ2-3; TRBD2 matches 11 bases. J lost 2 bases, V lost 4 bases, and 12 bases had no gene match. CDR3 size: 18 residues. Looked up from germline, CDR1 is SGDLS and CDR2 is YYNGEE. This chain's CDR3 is CASSPEASSGRLTDTQYF. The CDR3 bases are TGTGCCAGCAGCCCAGAGGCCTCTAGCGGGAGGCTCACAGATACGCAGTATTTT.

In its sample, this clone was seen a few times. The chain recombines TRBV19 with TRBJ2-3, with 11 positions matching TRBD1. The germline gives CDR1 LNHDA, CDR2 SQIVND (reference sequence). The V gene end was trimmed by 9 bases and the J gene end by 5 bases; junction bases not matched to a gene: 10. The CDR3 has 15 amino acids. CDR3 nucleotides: TGTGCCAGCGGGACAGGGGGAGGTTCGGTAGATACGCAGTATTTT. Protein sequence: CASGTGGGSVDTQYF.

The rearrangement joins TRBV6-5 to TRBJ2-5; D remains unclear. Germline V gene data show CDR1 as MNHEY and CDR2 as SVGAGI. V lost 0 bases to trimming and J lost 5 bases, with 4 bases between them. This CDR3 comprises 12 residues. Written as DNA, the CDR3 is TGTGCCAGCAGTTACTCGGGCGAGACCCAGTACTTC. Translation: CASSYSGETQYF.

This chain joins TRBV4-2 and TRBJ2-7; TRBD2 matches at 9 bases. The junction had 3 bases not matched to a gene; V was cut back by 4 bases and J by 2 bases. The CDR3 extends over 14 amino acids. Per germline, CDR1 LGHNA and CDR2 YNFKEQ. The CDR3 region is CASSPSGAAYEQYF. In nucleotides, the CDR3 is TGTGCCAGCAGCCCTAGCGGGGCCGCCTACGAGCAGTACTTC.

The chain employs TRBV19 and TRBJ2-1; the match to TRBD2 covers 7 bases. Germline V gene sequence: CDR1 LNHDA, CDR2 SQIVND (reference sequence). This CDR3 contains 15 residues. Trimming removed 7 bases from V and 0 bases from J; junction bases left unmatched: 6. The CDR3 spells CASNRERGSYNEQFF. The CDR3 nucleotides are TGTGCCAGTAATCGGGAGCGGGGCTCCTACAATGAGCAGTTCTTC.

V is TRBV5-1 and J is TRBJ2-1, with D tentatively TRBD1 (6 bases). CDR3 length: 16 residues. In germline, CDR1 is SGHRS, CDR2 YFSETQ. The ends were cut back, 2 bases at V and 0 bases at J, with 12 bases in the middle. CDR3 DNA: TGCGCCAGCAGCTTACAGGGTTCCTTCTCCTACAATGAGCAGTTCTTC. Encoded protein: CASSLQGSFSYNEQFF. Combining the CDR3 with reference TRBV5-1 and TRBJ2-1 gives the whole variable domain KAGVTQTPRYLIKTRGQQVTLSCSPISGHRSVSWYQQTPGQGLQFLFEYFSETQRNKGNFPGRFSGRQFSNSRSEMNVSTLELGDSALYLCASSLQGSFSYNEQFFGPGTRLTVL.

CDR3 sequence (DNA): TGTGCCAGCAGTGACTCCCCACTTAGCGGGAGAGCAGATACGCAGTATTTT. As protein: CASSDSPLSGRADTQYF. The chain employs TRBV6-4 and TRBJ2-3; 9 bases are a match to TRBD2. After removal of 0 bases from V and 4 bases from J, the junction contained 8 bases not matched to a gene. Germline CDR1 and CDR2: MRHNA and SNTAGT. CDR3 size: 17 residues.

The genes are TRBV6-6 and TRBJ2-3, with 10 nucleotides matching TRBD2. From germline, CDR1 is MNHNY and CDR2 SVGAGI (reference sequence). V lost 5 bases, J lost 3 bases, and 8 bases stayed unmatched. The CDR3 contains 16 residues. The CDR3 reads CASSREREGLTDTQYF. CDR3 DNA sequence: TGTGCCAGCAGTCGTGAGCGGGAGGGCTTGACAGATACGCAGTATTTT.